This T cell receptor (beta chain) was recovered during a study of shared clonotypes between healthy human individuals. Germline assignment: CDR1 SGHNT and CDR2 YYREEE (reference sequence). V gave up 0 bases and J gave up 6 bases; unmatched junction bases: 2. The CDR3 is 14 amino acids. Only in-frame clones appear in the TCRdb table, and some are missing; sequencing was by immunoSEQ multiplex PCR. Counted here are about 2.5 million clones, 85% to 95% occurring once; the ten biggest clones make up 0.37%. The sample taken for sequencing was naive CD4+ T cells from PBMCs. Indicated subset: CD45RA+ positively selected. This TCR came from a man aged 18 to 35 in good health. Some clones in this sample may be carry-over from other donors' samples. The V call is TRBV5-4, the J call TRBJ1-5; TRBD1 aligns across 8 bases. The CDR3 DNA follows: TGTGCCAGCAGCTTGGGGACAGGGAGTCAGCCCCAGCATTTT. Its translation: CASSLGTGSQPQHF. Together with reference TRBV5-4 and TRBJ1-5, the CDR3 gives the full variable domain: ETGVTQSPTHLIKTRGQQVTLRCSSQSGHNTVSWYQQALGQGPQFIFQYYREEENGRGNFPPRFSGLQFPNYSSELNVNALELDDSALYLCASSLGTGSQPQHFGDGTRLSIL.